The clone carrying this T cell receptor (beta chain) showed up just a few times. Its specificity is unknown. Libraries were prepared by immunoSEQ multiplex PCR; TCRdb keeps only in-frame clonotypes and omits some of them. Of about 15,000 clones in the sample, roughly two thirds were seen once. The sample is drawn from a study of tumor-infiltrating lymphocytes in localized non-small cell lung cancer. At the level of the study: Patients included smokers and never-smokers with various histologies, some sampled after neoadjuvant chemotherapy.

The V segment lost 6 bases and the J segment 4 bases; nucleotides outside the gene matches: 11. The CDR3 sequence is 15 residues long. From germline, CDR1 is MNHNS and CDR2 SASEGT. Overall study findings and caveats: Not all patients were TCR sequenced, owing to tissue quantity.

The chain is built from TRBV6-1 and TRBJ2-5; 7 nucleotides line up with TRBD2. This TCR was recovered from a human donor with non-small cell lung cancer. The sequencing input was lung tumor tissue. The CDR3 sequence: CASRALLGGGETQYF. CDR3 DNA sequence: TGTGCCAGCAGGGCGCTTTTGGGGGGGGGAGAGACCCAGTACTTC.